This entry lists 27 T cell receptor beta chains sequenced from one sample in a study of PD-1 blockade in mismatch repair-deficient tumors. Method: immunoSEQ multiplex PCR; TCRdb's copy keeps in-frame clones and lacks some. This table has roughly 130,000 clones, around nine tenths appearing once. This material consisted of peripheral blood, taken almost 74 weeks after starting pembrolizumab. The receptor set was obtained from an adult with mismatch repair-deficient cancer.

CDR3 DNA sequence: TGCGCCAGCAGCTTGGAAGTCGGGGCGTGGACCGGGGAGCTGTTTTTT. Amino acid sequence: CASSLEVGAWTGELFF. This chain links TRBV5-1 with TRBJ2-2, with D perhaps assigned TRBD1 or TRBD2 (5 bases each). Germline V gene sequence: CDR1 SGHRS, CDR2 YFSETQ. The CDR3 spans 16 residues. The V and J ends lost 0 bases and 5 bases respectively, with 14 bases between them.

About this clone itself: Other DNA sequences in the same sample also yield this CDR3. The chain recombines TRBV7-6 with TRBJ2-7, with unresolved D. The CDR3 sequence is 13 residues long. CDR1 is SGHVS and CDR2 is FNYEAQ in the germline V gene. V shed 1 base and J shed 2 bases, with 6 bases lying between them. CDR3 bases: TGTGCCAGCAGCTTAGGGCTCGCCTACGAGCAGTACTTC. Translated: CASSLGLAYEQYF. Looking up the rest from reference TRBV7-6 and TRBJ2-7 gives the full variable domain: GAGVSQSPRYKVTKRGQDVALRCDPISGHVSLYWYRQALGQGPEFLTYFNYEAQQDKSGLPNDRFSAERPEGSISTLTIQRTEQRDSAMYRCASSLGLAYEQYFGPGTRLTVT.

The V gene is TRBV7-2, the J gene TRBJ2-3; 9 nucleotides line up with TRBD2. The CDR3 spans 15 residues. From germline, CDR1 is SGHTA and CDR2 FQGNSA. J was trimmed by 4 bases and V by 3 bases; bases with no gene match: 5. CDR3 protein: CASSFSGSVADTQYF. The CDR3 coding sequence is TGTGCCAGCAGCTTTAGCGGGAGTGTAGCAGATACGCAGTATTTT.

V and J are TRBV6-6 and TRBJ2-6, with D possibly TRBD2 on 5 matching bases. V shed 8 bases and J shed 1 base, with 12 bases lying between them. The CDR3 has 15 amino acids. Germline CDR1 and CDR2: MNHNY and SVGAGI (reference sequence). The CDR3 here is CASQGGGSGANVLTF. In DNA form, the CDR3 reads TGTGCCAGCCAAGGCGGCGGGTCTGGGGCCAACGTCCTGACTTTC.

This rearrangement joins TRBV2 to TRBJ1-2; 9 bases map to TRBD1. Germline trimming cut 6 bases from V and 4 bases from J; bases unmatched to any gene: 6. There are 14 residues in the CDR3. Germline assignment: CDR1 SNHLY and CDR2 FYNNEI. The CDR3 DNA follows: TGTGCCAGCAGAAGGACAGGGGAGGGCTATGGCTACACCTTC. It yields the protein CASRRTGEGYGYTF.

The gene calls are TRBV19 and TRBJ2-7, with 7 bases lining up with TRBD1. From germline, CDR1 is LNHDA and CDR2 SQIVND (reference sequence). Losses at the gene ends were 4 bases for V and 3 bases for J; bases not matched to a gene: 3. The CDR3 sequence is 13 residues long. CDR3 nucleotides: TGTGCCAGTAGTAGGGACAGTCTCTACGAGCAGTACTTC. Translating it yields CASSRDSLYEQYF. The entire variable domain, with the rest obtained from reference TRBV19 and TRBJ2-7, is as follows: DGGITQSPKYLFRKEGQNVTLSCEQNLNHDAMYWYRQDPGQGLRLIYYSQIVNDFQKGDIAEGYSVSREKKESFPLTVTSAQKNPTAFYLCASSRDSLYEQYFGPGTRLTVT.

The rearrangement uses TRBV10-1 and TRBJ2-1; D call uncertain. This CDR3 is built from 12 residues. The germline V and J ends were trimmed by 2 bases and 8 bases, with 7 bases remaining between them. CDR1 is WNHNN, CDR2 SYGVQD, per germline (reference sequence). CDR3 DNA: TGCGCCAGCAGTGAGGATGGGGATGAGCAGTTCTTC. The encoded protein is CASSEDGDEQFF.

The CDR3 DNA sequence: TGTGCCTCCATGGGAGAGCGGAACCAAGAGACCCAGTACTTC. Translating gives CASMGERNQETQYF. The chain uses TRBV2 and TRBJ2-5; D possibly corresponds to TRBD2 (5 bases). Germline CDR1 is SNHLY and CDR2 is FYNNEI. V lost 11 bases, J lost 0 bases, and 16 bases lay in between. This CDR3 comprises 14 residues.

In DNA, the CDR3 is TGTGCCAGCAGCTCCCCCTCGAACGGGCTAGCGGGCCACAATGAGCAGTTCTTC. It codes for CASSSPSNGLAGHNEQFF. This chain connects TRBV11-2 to TRBJ2-1; 8 bases map to TRBD2. The CDR3 covers 18 residues. Germline values: CDR1 SGHAT, CDR2 FQNNGV. The junction had 16 bases not matched to a gene; V was cut back by 4 bases and J by 5 bases. The full variable domain, its missing parts supplied by reference TRBV11-2 and TRBJ2-1, is EAGVAQSPRYKIIEKRQSVAFWCNPISGHATLYWYQQILGQGPKLLIQFQNNGVVDDSQLPKDRFSAERLKGVDSTLKIQPAKLEDSAVYLCASSSPSNGLAGHNEQFFGPGTRLTVL.

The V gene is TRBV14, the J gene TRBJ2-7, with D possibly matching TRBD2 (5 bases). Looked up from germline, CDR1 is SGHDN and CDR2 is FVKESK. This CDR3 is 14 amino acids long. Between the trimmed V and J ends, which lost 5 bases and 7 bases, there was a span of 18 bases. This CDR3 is CASSREGYSAEQYF. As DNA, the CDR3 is TGTGCCAGCAGCAGAGAGGGCTACAGCGCGGAGCAGTACTTC.

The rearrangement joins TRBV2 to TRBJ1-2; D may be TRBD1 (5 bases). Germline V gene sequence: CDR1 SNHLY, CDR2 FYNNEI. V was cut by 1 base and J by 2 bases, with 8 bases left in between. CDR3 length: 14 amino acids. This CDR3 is CASSEDWGNYGYTF. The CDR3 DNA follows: TGTGCCAGCAGTGAAGATTGGGGGAACTATGGCTACACCTTC.

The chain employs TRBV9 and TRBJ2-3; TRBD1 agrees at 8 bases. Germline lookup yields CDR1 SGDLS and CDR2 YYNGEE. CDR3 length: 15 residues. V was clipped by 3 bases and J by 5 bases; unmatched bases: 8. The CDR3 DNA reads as TGTGCCAGCAGCGCCCGAACAGGGGGTAAAGATACGCAGTATTTT. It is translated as CASSARTGGKDTQYF.

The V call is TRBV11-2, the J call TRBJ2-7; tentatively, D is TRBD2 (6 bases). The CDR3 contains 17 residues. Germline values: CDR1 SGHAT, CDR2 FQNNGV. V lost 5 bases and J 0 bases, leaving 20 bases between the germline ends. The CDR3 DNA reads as TGTGCCAGCAGCCTATCTAACTGGGGACTGCCCTCCTACGAGCAGTACTTC. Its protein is CASSLSNWGLPSYEQYF.

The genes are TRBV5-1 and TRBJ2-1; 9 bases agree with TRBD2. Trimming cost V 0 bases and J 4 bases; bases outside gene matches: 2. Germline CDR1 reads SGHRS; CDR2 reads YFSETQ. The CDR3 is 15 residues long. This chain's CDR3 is CASSLASGAYNEQFF. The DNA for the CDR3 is TGCGCCAGCAGCTTGGCTAGCGGGGCGTACAATGAGCAGTTCTTC.

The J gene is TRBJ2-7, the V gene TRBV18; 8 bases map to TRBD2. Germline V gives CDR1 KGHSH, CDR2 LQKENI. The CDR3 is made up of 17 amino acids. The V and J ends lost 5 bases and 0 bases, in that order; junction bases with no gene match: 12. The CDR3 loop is CASSAKTSGRLSYEQYF. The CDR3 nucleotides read TGTGCCAGCTCAGCCAAAACTAGCGGCCGCCTCTCCTACGAGCAGTACTTC.

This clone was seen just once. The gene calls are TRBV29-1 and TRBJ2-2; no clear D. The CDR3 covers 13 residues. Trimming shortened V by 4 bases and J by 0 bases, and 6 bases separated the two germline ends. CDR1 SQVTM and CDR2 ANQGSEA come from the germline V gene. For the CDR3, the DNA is TGCAGCGTTGTGGGTTCGAACACCGGGGAGCTGTTTTTT. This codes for CSVVGSNTGELFF.

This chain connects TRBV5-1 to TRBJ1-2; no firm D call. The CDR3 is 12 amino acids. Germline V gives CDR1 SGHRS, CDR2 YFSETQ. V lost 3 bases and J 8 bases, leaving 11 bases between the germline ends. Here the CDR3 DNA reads TGCGCCAGCAGCTCAGACTTGGCGGGCTACACCTTC. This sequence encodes CASSSDLAGYTF.

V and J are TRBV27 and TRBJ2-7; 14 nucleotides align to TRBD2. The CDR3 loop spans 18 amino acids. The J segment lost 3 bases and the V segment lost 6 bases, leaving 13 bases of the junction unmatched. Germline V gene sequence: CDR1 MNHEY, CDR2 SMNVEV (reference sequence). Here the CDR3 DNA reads TGTGCCAGCAGCGGAACCGGGACTAGCGGGAGTTTTGGCTACGAGCAGTACTTC. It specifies CASSGTGTSGSFGYEQYF.

The CDR3 DNA sequence: TGTGCCAGCAGTCAGGGGCTCGAGCAGTACTTC. The encoded protein is CASSQGLEQYF. The chain has TRBV25-1 and TRBJ2-7, with D possibly matching TRBD1 (6 bases). CDR1 MGHDK and CDR2 SYGVNS come from the germline V gene. The CDR3 runs 11 residues. Trimming shortened V by 5 bases and J by 6 bases, and 8 bases separated the two germline ends.

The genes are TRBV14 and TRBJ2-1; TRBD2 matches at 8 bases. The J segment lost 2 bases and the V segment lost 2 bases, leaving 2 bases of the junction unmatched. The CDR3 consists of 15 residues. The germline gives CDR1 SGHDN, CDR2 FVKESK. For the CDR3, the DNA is TGTGCCAGCAGCCAACTAGCGGGTGCCTACAATGAGCAGTTCTTC. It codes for CASSQLAGAYNEQFF.

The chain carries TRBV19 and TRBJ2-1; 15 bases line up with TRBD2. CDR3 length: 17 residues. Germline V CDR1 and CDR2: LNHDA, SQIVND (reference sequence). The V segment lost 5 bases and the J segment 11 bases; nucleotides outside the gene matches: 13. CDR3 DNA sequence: TGTGCCAGTAGTTTCGGGACTAGCGGGAGGCAAGGTTATAAGCAGTTCTTC. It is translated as CASSFGTSGRQGYKQFF.

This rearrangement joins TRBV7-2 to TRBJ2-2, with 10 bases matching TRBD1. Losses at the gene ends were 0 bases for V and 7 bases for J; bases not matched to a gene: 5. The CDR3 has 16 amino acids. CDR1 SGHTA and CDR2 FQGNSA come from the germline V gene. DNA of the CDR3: TGTGCCAGCAGCTTAGCCGGGACAGGGGCGGTCGGGGAGCTGTTTTTT. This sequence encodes CASSLAGTGAVGELFF.

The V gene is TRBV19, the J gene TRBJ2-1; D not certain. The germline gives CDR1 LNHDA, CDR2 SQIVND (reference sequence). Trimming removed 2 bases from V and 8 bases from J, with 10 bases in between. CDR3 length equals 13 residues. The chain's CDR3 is CASSITSWDEQFF. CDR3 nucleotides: TGTGCCAGTAGTATAACAAGCTGGGATGAGCAGTTCTTC. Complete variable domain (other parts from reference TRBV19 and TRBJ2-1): DGGITQSPKYLFRKEGQNVTLSCEQNLNHDAMYWYRQDPGQGLRLIYYSQIVNDFQKGDIAEGYSVSREKKESFPLTVTSAQKNPTAFYLCASSITSWDEQFFGPGTRLTVL.

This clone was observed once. DNA of the CDR3: TGTGCCAGCAGCCCGCAGGGTGATACGCAGTATTTT. It translates to CASSPQGDTQYF. This chain joins TRBV13 and TRBJ2-3; TRBD1 might be the D (5 bases). V lost 5 bases and J 6 bases, leaving 9 bases between the germline ends. Germline V gene sequence: CDR1 PRHDT, CDR2 FYEKMQ (reference sequence). The CDR3 length is 12 residues.

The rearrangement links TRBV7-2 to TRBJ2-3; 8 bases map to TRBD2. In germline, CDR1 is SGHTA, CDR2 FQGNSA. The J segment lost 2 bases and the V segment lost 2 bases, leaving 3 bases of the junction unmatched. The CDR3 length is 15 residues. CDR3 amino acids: CASSLTSGDTDTQYF. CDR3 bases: TGTGCCAGCAGCTTAACTAGCGGAGACACAGATACGCAGTATTTT.

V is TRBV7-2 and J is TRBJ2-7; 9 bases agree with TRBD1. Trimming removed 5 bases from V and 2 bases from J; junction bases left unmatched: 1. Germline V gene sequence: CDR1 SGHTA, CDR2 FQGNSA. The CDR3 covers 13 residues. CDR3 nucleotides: TGTGCCAGCAGCCGGGACAGGGCCTACGAGCAGTACTTC. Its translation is CASSRDRAYEQYF.

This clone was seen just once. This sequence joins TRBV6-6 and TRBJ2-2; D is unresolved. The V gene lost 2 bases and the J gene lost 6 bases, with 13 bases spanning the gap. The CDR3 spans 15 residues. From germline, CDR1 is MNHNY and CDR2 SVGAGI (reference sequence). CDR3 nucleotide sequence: TGTGCCAGCAGTTACAATCACGTGCGGTCCGGGGAGCTGTTTTTT. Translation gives CASSYNHVRSGELFF.